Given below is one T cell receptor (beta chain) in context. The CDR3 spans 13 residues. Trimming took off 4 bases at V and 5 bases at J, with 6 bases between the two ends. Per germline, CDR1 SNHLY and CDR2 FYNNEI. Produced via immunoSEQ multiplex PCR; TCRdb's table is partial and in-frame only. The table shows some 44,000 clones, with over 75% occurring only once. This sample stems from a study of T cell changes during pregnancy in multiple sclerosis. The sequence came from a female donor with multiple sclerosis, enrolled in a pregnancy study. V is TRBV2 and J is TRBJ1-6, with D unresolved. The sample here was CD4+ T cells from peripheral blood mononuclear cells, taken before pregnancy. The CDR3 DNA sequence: TGTGCCAGCAGTGGACAAAATAATTCACCCCTCCACTTT. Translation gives CASSGQNNSPLHF.